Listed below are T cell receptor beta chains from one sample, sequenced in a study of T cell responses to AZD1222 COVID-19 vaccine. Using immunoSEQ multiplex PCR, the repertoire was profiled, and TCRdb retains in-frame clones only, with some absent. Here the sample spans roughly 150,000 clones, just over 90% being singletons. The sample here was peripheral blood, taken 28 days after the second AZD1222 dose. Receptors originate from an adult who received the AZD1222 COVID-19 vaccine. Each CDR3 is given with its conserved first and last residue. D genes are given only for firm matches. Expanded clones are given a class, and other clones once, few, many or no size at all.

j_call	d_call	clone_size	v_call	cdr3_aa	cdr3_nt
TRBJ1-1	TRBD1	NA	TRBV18	CASSQTGTTEAFF	TGTGCCAGCTCACAGACAGGGACCACTGAAGCTTTCTTT
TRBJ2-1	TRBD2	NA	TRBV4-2	CASSQDRAGGHNEQFF	TGTGCCAGCAGCCAAGATCGAGCGGGGGGCCACAATGAGCAGTTCTTC
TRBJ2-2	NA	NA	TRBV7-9	CASSRLNTGELFF	TGTGCCAGCAGCCGACTGAACACCGGGGAGCTGTTTTTT
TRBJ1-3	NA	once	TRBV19	CASSRDTNSGNTIYF	TGTGCCAGTAGCCGCGACACCAACTCTGGAAACACCATATATTTT
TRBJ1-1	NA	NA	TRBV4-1	CASSRKEIGNTEAFF	TGCGCCAGCAGCCGGAAAGAAATCGGAAACACTGAAGCTTTCTTT
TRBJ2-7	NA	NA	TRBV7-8	CASSLMTRNAYEQYF	TGTGCCAGCAGCTTAATGACCAGGAATGCCTACGAGCAGTACTTC
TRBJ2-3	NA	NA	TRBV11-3	CASSFGADTQYF	TGTGCCAGCAGCTTCGGGGCAGATACGCAGTATTTT
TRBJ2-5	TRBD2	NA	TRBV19	CASPGLAGPRTQYF	TGTGCCAGCCCGGGACTAGCGGGGCCCAGGACCCAGTACTTC
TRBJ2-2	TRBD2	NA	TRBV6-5	CASERTSGGGGELFF	TGTGCCAGCGAAAGGACTAGCGGGGGTGGCGGGGAGCTGTTTTTT
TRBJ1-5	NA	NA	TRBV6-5	CASSYFGRPNQPQHF	TGTGCCAGCAGTTACTTCGGAAGGCCCAATCAGCCCCAGCATTTT
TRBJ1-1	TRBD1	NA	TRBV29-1	CSVGDRVRTTEAFF	TGCAGCGTTGGGGACAGGGTTCGGACTACTGAAGCTTTCTTT
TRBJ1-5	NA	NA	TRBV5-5	CASSLYAGTPYEPSNQPQHF	TGTGCCAGCAGCTTGTATGCAGGGACACCCTACGAACCTAGCAATCAGCCCCAGCATTTT
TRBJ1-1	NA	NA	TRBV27	CASSFRTWGTEAFF	TGTGCCAGCAGTTTTCGGACCTGGGGGACTGAAGCTTTCTTT
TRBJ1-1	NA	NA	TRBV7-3	CASSPRLNTEAFF	TGTGCCAGCAGCCCGCGGCTGAACACTGAAGCTTTCTTT
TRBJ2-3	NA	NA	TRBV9	CASSSPAADTQYF	TGTGCCAGCAGCTCCCCCGCGGCAGATACGCAGTATTTT
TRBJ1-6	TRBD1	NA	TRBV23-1	CASSPRGSGQGNFSPLHF	TGCGCCAGCAGTCCACGAGGATCCGGACAGGGGAATTTCTCACCCCTCCACTTT
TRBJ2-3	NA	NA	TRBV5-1	CASSPDSPDTQYF	TGCGCCAGCAGCCCGGATAGCCCAGATACGCAGTATTTT
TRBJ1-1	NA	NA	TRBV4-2	CASSQTGTWAEAFF	TGTGCCAGCAGCCAAACCGGGACCTGGGCTGAAGCTTTCTTT
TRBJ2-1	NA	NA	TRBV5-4	CASSLWLGSSNEQFF	TGTGCCAGCAGCTTGTGGTTGGGGTCCTCCAATGAGCAGTTCTTC
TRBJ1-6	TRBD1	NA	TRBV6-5	CASSYSTGATSPLHF	TGTGCCAGCAGTTACTCGACAGGGGCCACTTCACCCCTCCACTTT
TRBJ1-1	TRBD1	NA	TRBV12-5	CASGSPGQGNTEAFF	TGTGCTAGTGGTTCGCCGGGACAGGGAAACACTGAAGCTTTCTTT
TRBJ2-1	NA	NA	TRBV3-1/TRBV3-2	CASSQDTSLQFF	TGTGCCAGCAGCCAAGATACCAGCCTACAGTTCTTC
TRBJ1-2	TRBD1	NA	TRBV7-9	CASSLGTGGYGYTF	TGTGCCAGCAGCTTAGGGACAGGGGGGTATGGCTACACCTTC
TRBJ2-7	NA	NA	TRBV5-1	CASSEPGGDEQYF	TGCGCCAGCAGCGAACCAGGGGGGGACGAGCAGTACTTC
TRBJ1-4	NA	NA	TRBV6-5	CASSKGSTTNEKLFF	TGTGCCAGCAGCAAAGGCAGTACAACTAATGAAAAACTGTTTTTT
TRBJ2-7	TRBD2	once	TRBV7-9	CASSPWPGLAGPPYEQYF	TGTGCCAGCAGCCCCTGGCCGGGACTAGCGGGGCCGCCCTACGAGCAGTACTTC
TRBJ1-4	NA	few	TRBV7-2	CASSLGGTTNEKLFF	TGTGCCAGCAGCTTAGGCGGGACTACTAATGAAAAACTGTTTTTT
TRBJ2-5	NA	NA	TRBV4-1	CASSSPGRQETQYF	TGCGCCAGCAGCTCACCAGGGCGGCAAGAGACCCAGTACTTC
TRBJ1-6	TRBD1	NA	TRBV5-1	CASSLAGTGASPLHF	TGCGCCAGCAGCTTGGCTGGGACAGGGGCCTCACCCCTCCACTTT
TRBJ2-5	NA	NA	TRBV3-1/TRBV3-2	CASSPRGPQETQYF	TGTGCCAGCAGCCCTCGGGGTCCCCAAGAGACCCAGTACTTC
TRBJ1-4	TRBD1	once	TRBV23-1	CASSPVRGRAANEKLFF	TGCGCCAGCAGTCCTGTCAGGGGGCGAGCGGCTAATGAAAAACTGTTTTTT
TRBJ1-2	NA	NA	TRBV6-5	CASTEGGVDYGYTF	TGTGCCAGCACCGAAGGAGGGGTCGACTATGGCTACACCTTC
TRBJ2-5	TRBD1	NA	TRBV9	CASSATGTEETQYF	TGTGCCAGCAGCGCCACCGGGACAGAAGAGACCCAGTACTTC
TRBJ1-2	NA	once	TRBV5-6	CASSRNYGYTF	TGTGCCAGCAGCCGAAACTATGGCTACACCTTC
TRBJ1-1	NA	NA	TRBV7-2	CASGTDSLNTEAFF	TGTGCCAGCGGCACGGACAGTTTGAACACTGAAGCTTTCTTT
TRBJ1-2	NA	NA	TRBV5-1	CASHRYPNYGYTF	TGCGCCAGCCACAGATATCCTAACTATGGCTACACCTTC
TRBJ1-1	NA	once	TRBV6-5	CASSYTYLNTEAFF	TGTGCCAGCAGTTACACCTACTTGAACACTGAAGCTTTCTTT
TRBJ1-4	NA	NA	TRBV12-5	CASGLWGTPNEKLFF	TGTGCTAGTGGTTTGTGGGGGACCCCTAATGAAAAACTGTTTTTT
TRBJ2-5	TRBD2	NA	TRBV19	CASSPGLAGDLGETQYF	TGTGCCAGTAGTCCGGGACTAGCGGGGGACCTAGGAGAGACCCAGTACTTC
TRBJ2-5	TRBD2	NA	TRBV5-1	CASSGGLARETQYF	TGCGCCAGCAGCGGGGGACTAGCGAGGGAGACCCAGTACTTC
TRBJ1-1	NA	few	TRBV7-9	CASSFLGRDISFF	TGTGCCAGCTCCTTTTTAGGGAGGGATATAAGCTTCTTT
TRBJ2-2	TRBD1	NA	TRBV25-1	CASSRTGNTGELFF	TGTGCCAGCAGTAGGACAGGGAACACCGGGGAGCTGTTTTTT
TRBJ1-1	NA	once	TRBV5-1	CASSTGVTEGTEAFF	TGCGCCAGCAGCACCGGAGTCACTGAGGGAACTGAAGCTTTCTTT
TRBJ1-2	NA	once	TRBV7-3	CASSPQVPGRGSGGYTF	TGTGCCAGCAGCCCACAGGTCCCAGGGAGGGGGTCGGGTGGCTACACCTTC
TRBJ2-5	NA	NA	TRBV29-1	CSVDGGNQETQYF	TGCAGCGTTGACGGGGGTAACCAAGAGACCCAGTACTTC
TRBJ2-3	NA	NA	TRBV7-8	CASSLGPGPGNTQYF	TGTGCCAGCAGCTTAGGGCCGGGGCCAGGTAATACGCAGTATTTT
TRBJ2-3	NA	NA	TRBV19	CASSPWRDTQYF	TGTGCCAGTAGTCCCTGGCGAGATACGCAGTATTTT
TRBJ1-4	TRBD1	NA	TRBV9	CASSPSGGDEKLFF	TGTGCCAGCAGCCCATCAGGGGGCGACGAAAAACTGTTTTTT